This T cell receptor (beta chain) was sequenced for a study of shared clonotypes between healthy human individuals. Study-wide results and caveats: Clonotype sharing levels among donors were expected to vary with sequencing depth.

Looked up from germline, CDR1 is MNHEY and CDR2 is SVGAGI. V was shortened by 1 base and J by 8 bases, with 7 bases between the two germline ends. This CDR3 comprises 12 residues. The assay was immunoSEQ multiplex PCR, and TCRdb's table has in-frame clones only and misses some. The sample yields about 510,000 clones, about 79% seen once. Points on this clone: Its target is unknown.

The sample comprised PBMCs. V is TRBV6-5 and J is TRBJ2-3; unclear D gene. This receptor was identified in a woman in her 40s in good health. Some clones in this sample may be carry-over from other donors' samples. The CDR3 bases are TGTGCCAGCAGTTACTTAGATGGTACGCAGTATTTT. It encodes CASSYLDGTQYF.